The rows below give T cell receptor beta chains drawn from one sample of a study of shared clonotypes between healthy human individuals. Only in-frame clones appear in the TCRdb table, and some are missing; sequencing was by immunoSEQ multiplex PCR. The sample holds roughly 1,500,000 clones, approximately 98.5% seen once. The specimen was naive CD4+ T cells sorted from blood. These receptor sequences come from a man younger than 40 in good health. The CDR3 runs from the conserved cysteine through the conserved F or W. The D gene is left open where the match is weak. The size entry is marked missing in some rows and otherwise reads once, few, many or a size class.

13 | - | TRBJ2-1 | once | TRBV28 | CASNPLAGTRSFF | TGTGCCAGCAACCCCCTAGCCGGGACCAGGTCGTTCTTC
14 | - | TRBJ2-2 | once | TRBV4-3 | CASSQGRIGGELFF | TGCGCCAGCAGCCAAGGCAGGATAGGCGGGGAGCTGTTTTTT
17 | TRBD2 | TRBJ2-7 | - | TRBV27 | CASSLPSRREGFYEQYF | TGTGCCAGCAGTTTACCCTCGAGGCGGGAGGGCTTCTACGAGCAGTACTTC
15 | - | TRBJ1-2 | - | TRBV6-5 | CASSYLDGNREGYTF | TGTGCCAGCAGTTACTTGGACGGGAATCGGGAAGGCTACACCTTC
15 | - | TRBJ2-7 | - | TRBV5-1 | CASSLGLDPTYEQYF | TGCGCCAGCAGCTTGGGTTTGGACCCAACCTACGAGCAGTACTTC
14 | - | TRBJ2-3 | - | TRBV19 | CASSTLGRTDTQYF | TGTGCCAGTAGTACCCTTGGACGCACAGATACGCAGTATTTT
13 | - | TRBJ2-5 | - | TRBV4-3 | CASSQDRQETQYF | TGCGCCAGCAGCCAAGATCGGCAGGAGACCCAGTACTTC
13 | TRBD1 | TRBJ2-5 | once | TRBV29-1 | CSVLGTGQETQYF | TGCAGCGTCCTAGGGACAGGACAAGAGACCCAGTACTTC
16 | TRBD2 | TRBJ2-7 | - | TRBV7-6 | CASSGVAGGTIYEQYF | TGTGCCAGCAGCGGAGTAGCGGGAGGGACCATCTACGAGCAGTACTTC
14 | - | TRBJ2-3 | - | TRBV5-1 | CASGRDKSTDTQYF | TGCGCCAGCGGACGGGACAAAAGCACAGATACGCAGTATTTT
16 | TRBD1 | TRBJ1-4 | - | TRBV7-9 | CASSSDRGHTNEKLFF | TGTGCCAGCAGCTCGGACAGGGGGCATACTAATGAAAAACTGTTTTTT
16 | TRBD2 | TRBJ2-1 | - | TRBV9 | CASSGRLAGAGNEQFF | TGTGCCAGCAGCGGTCGACTAGCGGGAGCCGGGAATGAGCAGTTCTTC
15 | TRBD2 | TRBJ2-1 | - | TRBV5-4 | CASSLEGLVNNEQFF | TGTGCCAGCAGCTTGGAGGGACTAGTGAACAATGAGCAGTTCTTC
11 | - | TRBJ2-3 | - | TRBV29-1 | CSVAGQSPQYF | TGCAGCGTTGCCGGACAGAGTCCTCAGTATTTT
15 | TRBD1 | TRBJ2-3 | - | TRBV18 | CASSPGQGWADTQYF | TGTGCCAGCTCCCCCGGACAGGGGTGGGCAGATACGCAGTATTTT
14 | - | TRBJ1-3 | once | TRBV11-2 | CASSLGEFGNTIYF | TGTGCCAGCAGCTTAGGAGAGTTTGGAAACACCATATATTTT
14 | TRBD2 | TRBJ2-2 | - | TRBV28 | CASSFSGSRGELFF | TGTGCCAGCAGTTTTAGCGGGAGCCGCGGGGAGCTGTTTTTT
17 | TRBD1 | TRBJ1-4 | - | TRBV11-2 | CASSLWTGSTTNEKLFF | TGTGCCAGCAGCTTATGGACAGGGTCGACAACTAATGAAAAACTGTTTTTT
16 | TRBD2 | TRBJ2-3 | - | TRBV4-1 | CASSQEEAGGPYTQYF | TGCGCCAGCAGCCAAGAGGAAGCGGGAGGGCCATATACGCAGTATTTT
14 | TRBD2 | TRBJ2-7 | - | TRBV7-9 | CASSWTSYTYEQYF | TGTGCCAGCAGCTGGACTAGCTACACCTACGAGCAGTACTTC
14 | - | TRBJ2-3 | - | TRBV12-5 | CASGLGRRTDTQYF | TGTGCTAGTGGTTTGGGGCGACGCACAGATACGCAGTATTTT
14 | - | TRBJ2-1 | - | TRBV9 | CASSVTGGPSEQFF | TGTGCCAGCAGCGTCACAGGAGGTCCCAGCGAGCAGTTCTTC
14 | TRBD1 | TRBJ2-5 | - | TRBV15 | CATSGDRGVQTQYF | TGTGCCACCAGCGGCGACAGGGGGGTACAGACCCAGTACTTC
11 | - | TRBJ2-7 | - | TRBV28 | CASSRRAEQYF | TGTGCCAGCAGTCGCAGGGCCGAGCAGTACTTC
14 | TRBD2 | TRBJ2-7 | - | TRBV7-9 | CASSLLAGTYEQYF | TGTGCCAGCAGCTTACTAGCGGGAACCTACGAGCAGTACTTC
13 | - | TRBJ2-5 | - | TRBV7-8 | CASSPGALETQYF | TGTGCCAGCAGCCCCGGTGCGCTGGAGACCCAGTACTTC
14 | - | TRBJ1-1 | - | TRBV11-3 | CASSYSGKNTEAFF | TGTGCCAGCAGCTATTCAGGGAAGAACACTGAAGCTTTCTTT
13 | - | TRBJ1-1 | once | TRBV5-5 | CASSLPPSTEAFF | TGTGCCAGCAGCTTACCCCCGAGCACTGAAGCTTTCTTT
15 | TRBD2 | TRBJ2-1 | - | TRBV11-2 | CASSGASGSYNEQFF | TGTGCCAGCAGCGGCGCTAGCGGGTCCTACAATGAGCAGTTCTTC
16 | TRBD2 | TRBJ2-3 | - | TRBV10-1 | CASSESGRVGTDTQYF | TGCGCCAGCAGTGAGAGCGGGAGGGTGGGGACAGATACGCAGTATTTT
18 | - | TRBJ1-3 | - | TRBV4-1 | CASSQDPAGQGAGNTIYF | TGCGCCAGCAGCCAAGATCCGGCAGGGCAAGGGGCTGGAAACACCATATATTTT
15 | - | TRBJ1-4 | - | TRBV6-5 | CASSPSANPREKLFF | TGTGCCAGCAGCCCGTCGGCGAACCCAAGGGAAAAACTGTTTTTT
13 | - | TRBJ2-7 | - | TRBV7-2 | CASSHPGSYEQYF | TGTGCCAGCAGCCACCCGGGCTCCTACGAGCAGTACTTC
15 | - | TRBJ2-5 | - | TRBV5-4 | CASSLEHPSRETQYF | TGTGCCAGCAGCTTGGAACACCCTAGTAGGGAGACCCAGTACTTC
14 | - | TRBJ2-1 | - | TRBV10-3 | CAIRSSGSYNEQFF | TGTGCCATCAGAAGCAGCGGCTCCTACAATGAGCAGTTCTTC
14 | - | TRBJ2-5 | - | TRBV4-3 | CASSQEGGEETQYF | TGCGCCAGCAGCCAGGAGGGGGGGGAAGAGACCCAGTACTTC
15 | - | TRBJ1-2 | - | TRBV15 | CATSAAGTGNYGYTF | TGTGCCACCAGCGCGGCAGGGACGGGGAACTATGGCTACACCTTC
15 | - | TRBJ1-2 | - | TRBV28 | CASRSRGNEDYGYTF | TGTGCCAGCAGATCCAGGGGTAATGAGGACTATGGCTACACCTTC
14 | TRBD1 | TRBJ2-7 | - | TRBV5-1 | CASGPGQPTSEQYF | TGCGCCAGCGGCCCGGGACAGCCGACCTCCGAGCAGTACTTC
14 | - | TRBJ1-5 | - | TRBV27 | CASSWDGPNQPQHF | TGTGCCAGCAGTTGGGACGGACCAAATCAGCCCCAGCATTTT
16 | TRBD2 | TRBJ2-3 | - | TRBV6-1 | CASSEATSGGTDTQYF | TGTGCCAGCAGTGAAGCCACTAGCGGCGGCACAGATACGCAGTATTTT
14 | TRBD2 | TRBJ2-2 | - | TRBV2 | CASISGSYTGELFF | TGTGCCAGCATTAGCGGGAGTTACACCGGGGAGCTGTTTTTT
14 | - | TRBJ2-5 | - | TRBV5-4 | CASSFLPEQETQYF | TGTGCCAGCAGCTTTCTCCCAGAGCAAGAGACCCAGTACTTC
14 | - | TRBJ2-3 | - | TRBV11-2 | CASSLDLRTDTQYF | TGTGCCAGCAGCTTAGACCTGCGCACAGATACGCAGTATTTT
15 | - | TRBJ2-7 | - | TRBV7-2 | CASSLKAKGNYEQYF | TGTGCCAGCAGCTTGAAGGCGAAAGGGAACTACGAGCAGTACTTC
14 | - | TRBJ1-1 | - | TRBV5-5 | CASSFRGMNTEAFF | TGTGCCAGCAGCTTTCGGGGGATGAACACTGAAGCTTTCTTT
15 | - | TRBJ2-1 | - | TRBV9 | CASSPRTDSYNEQFF | TGTGCCAGCAGCCCACGGACTGACTCCTACAATGAGCAGTTCTTC
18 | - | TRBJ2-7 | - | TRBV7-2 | CASSLAGKTGHQSYEQYF | TGTGCCAGCAGCTTAGCGGGAAAAACGGGACACCAGTCCTACGAGCAGTACTTC